The 2 T cell receptor beta chains reported below all come from one sample, sequenced in a study of radiation and T cells in renal cell carcinoma. Treatment meaning: 15 Gy SBRT to primary tumor, nephrectomy 4 weeks later. This table comes from immunoSEQ multiplex PCR, and its TCRdb copy is limited to in-frame clones, with some not included. The sample consists of approximately 15,000 clones, 55% to 70% of them appearing once. Sample: tumor tissue, taken from a patient whose treatment included radiotherapy and nephrectomy. These receptors were taken from a woman in her sixties or seventies with renal cell carcinoma.

The chain joins TRBV9 to TRBJ2-2; the D is unclear. CDR1 is SGDLS and CDR2 is YYNGEE in the germline V gene. Trimming shortened V by 7 bases and J by 4 bases, and 17 bases separated the two germline ends. The CDR3 length is 15 residues. The CDR3: CASSWVDAATGELFF. For the CDR3, the DNA is TGTGCCAGCTCGTGGGTTGATGCCGCCACCGGGGAGCTGTTTTTT.

V gene TRBV14 combines with J gene TRBJ1-1, with a possible D match to TRBD1 (5 bases). V was pared by 4 bases and J by 5 bases, with 17 bases between. Germline V gives CDR1 SGHDN, CDR2 FVKESK. The CDR3 has 15 residues. This chain's CDR3 is CASSLARQSGTEAFF. In nucleotides, the CDR3 is TGTGCCAGCAGCCTCGCAAGACAGTCGGGGACTGAAGCTTTCTTT.